These 27 T cell receptor beta chains share one sample of origin, sequenced in a study of blood T cells in healthy people across ages. Using a J-beta primer mix together with a sample-barcoded 5' primer, a second PCR was run for roughly 6 to 12 cycles. TCRdb re-called the 5' RACE reads with MiXCR, one entry per CDR3 protein. The sample carries about 640,000 distinct CDR3 sequences, under 65% recorded once. Sequenced sample: blood. These receptors originate from a man in his sixties in good health.

V usage is TRBV5-1 and J usage is TRBJ1-1; D is unresolved. The germline CDR1 and CDR2 sequences are SGHRS and YFSETQ. This CDR3 contains 13 residues. The V end lost 7 bases, the J end lost 0 bases, and 10 bases lay between the germline ends. CDR3 sequence: CASAEVVNTEAFF. The CDR3 DNA is TGCGCCAGCGCCGAGGTGGTGAACACTGAAGCTTTCTTT.

The chain combines TRBV9 with TRBJ2-7; 8 bases agree with TRBD2. Germline V gene data show CDR1 as SGDLS and CDR2 as YYNGEE. V lost 2 bases and J lost 2; bases outside the gene matches: 3. The CDR3 loop spans 14 amino acids. The CDR3 nucleotides read TGTGCCAGCAGCGTGGCAGCGGGAGCCTACGAGCAGTACTTC. Translating gives CASSVAAGAYEQYF.

The V and J genes are TRBV5-6 and TRBJ1-4; D not certain. V gave up 1 base and J gave up 7 bases, with 14 bases separating them. The germline V gene encodes CDR1 SGHDT and CDR2 YYEEEE. The length of the CDR3 is 15 residues. The CDR3 region has the DNA TGTGCCAGCAGCTTGCGGGGTTTCGTAGGTGAAAAACTGTTTTTT. Protein product: CASSLRGFVGEKLFF.

The chain links TRBV7-7 to TRBJ2-5, with 9 bases aligning to TRBD1. Per the germline V gene, CDR1 is SSHAT and CDR2 is FNYEAQ (reference sequence). CDR3 length: 15 residues. Trimming took 4 bases from V and 4 from J; bases not matched to a gene: 7. The CDR3 sequence: CASSSVTGGAETQYF. The DNA for the CDR3 is TGTGCCAGCAGCTCCGTGACAGGGGGTGCAGAGACCCAGTACTTC.

J is TRBJ2-5 and V is TRBV9; 10 bases map to TRBD2. The V gene end was trimmed by 4 bases and the J gene end by 0 bases; junction bases not matched to a gene: 6. The CDR3 has 16 residues. The germline V gene has CDR1 SGDLS and CDR2 YYNGEE. The CDR3: CASSQLAGAYQETQYF. The CDR3 bases are TGTGCCAGCAGCCAGCTAGCGGGGGCGTACCAAGAGACCCAGTACTTC.

The chain joins TRBV20-1 to TRBJ2-7; 11 bases match TRBD1. Per germline, CDR1 DFQATT and CDR2 SNEGSKA (reference sequence). This CDR3 comprises 16 residues. The J segment lost 4 bases and the V segment lost 0 bases, leaving 8 bases of the junction unmatched. The CDR3 sequence: CSARDSGQGAGYEQYF. In DNA form, the CDR3 reads TGCAGTGCTAGAGATAGTGGACAGGGGGCCGGATACGAGCAGTACTTC.

The table lists this clonotype with a count of one. The chain has TRBV12-3 or TRBV12-4 and TRBJ2-3; perhaps TRBD2 as D (5 bases). This CDR3 has 14 residues. Trimming removed 5 bases from V and 0 bases from J, with 9 bases in between. The CDR3 region is CASSPASSTDTQYF. The CDR3 bases are TGTGCCAGCAGTCCCGCTAGCAGCACAGATACGCAGTATTTT.

The chain has TRBV27 and TRBJ2-1; 7 nucleotides agree with TRBD2. Germline V gene sequence: CDR1 MNHEY, CDR2 SMNVEV (reference sequence). V was clipped by 7 bases and J by 1 base; unmatched bases: 7. The CDR3 is 15 amino acids. CDR3 sequence reads: CASTHPGGSYNEQFF. CDR3 nucleotide sequence: TGTGCCAGCACTCATCCCGGGGGGTCCTACAATGAGCAGTTCTTC.

This clonotype was observed at least ten times. The chain recombines TRBV29-1 with TRBJ1-1, with D possibly TRBD1 on 6 matching bases. The V and J ends lost 3 bases and 1 base respectively, with 12 bases between them. Per the germline V gene, CDR1 is SQVTM and CDR2 is ANQGSEA. This CDR3 contains 14 residues. The CDR3 DNA follows: TGCAGCGTTGACCGGGGGCGAAGGAACACTGAAGCTTTCTTT. Amino acid sequence: CSVDRGRRNTEAFF.

The chain is built from TRBV28 and TRBJ2-5, with D possibly matching TRBD2 (5 bases). The V gene's germline CDR1 is MDHEN and CDR2 SYDVKM. The length of the CDR3 is 15 residues. Between the trimmed V and J ends, which lost 6 bases and 3 bases, there was a span of 17 bases. The CDR3 DNA reads as TGTGCCAGCAGCCATACGCGGGCCGAGGAAGAGACCCAGTACTTC. It codes for CASSHTRAEEETQYF.

This clonotype was counted between two and nine times. The rearrangement uses TRBV20-1 and TRBJ1-1; D might be TRBD1 (5 bases). The CDR3 consists of 14 residues. CDR1 DFQATT and CDR2 SNEGSKA come from the germline V gene (reference sequence). V shed 0 bases and J shed 0 bases, with 8 bases lying between them. The CDR3 region is CSAREGGMNTEAFF. The CDR3, as DNA: TGCAGTGCTAGAGAGGGGGGGATGAACACTGAAGCTTTCTTT.

This clonotype was counted at least ten times. CDR3 DNA sequence: TGTGCCAGCAGTCCACCTGGCTATGGCTACACCTTC. Amino acids: CASSPPGYGYTF. The V and J genes are TRBV9 and TRBJ1-2; unclear D gene. The CDR3 is 12 residues long. V was cut by 5 bases and J by 4 bases, with 9 bases left in between. Germline CDR1 SGDLS, CDR2 YYNGEE.

The chain joins TRBV20-1 to TRBJ2-2, with D possibly being TRBD2 (6 bases). This CDR3 spans 16 amino acids. V gave up 5 bases and J gave up 4 bases, with 20 bases separating them. Looked up from germline, CDR1 is DFQATT and CDR2 is SNEGSKA (reference sequence). In DNA, the CDR3 is TGCAGTGCTCCCCCTCGGAGGGGAGAAGGCACCGGGGAGCTGTTTTTT. Translating gives CSAPPRRGEGTGELFF.

This clonotype was seen more than once but under ten times. This chain joins TRBV4-2 and TRBJ1-2, with a weak D call TRBD1 (5 bases). Germline V gene lookup returns CDR1 LGHNA and CDR2 YNFKEQ. V lost 4 bases and J lost 4, with 13 bases in between. The CDR3 runs 14 residues. The chain's CDR3 is CASSRGGEGYGYTF. CDR3 coding DNA: TGTGCCAGCAGCCGCGGGGGGGAAGGCTATGGCTACACCTTC.

A few counts support this clonotype. This chain connects TRBV20-1 to TRBJ2-5; D not certain. The germline gives CDR1 DFQATT, CDR2 SNEGSKA (reference sequence). This CDR3 region has 12 residues. With 6 bases removed from V and 5 bases from J, the gap between germline ends came to 13 bases. The CDR3, as DNA: TGCAGTGCCATCGATACCTGGGAGACCCAGTACTTC. Translating gives CSAIDTWETQYF.

This clonotype was seen only a few times. The chain couples TRBV7-9 to TRBJ2-5; D is unclear. The CDR3 spans 13 residues. V lost 3 bases, J lost 0 bases, and 5 bases lay in between. Per the germline V gene, CDR1 is SEHNR and CDR2 is FQNEAQ (reference sequence). The chain's CDR3 is CASSFLDQETQYF. The CDR3 DNA reads TGTGCCAGCAGCTTCCTGGACCAAGAGACCCAGTACTTC.

This clonotype turned up a few times. The chain uses TRBV20-1 and TRBJ2-3; 8 bases map to TRBD2. V dropped 0 bases and J dropped 5; count of bases not matched to a gene: 7. The length of the CDR3 is 15 residues. Germline lookup yields CDR1 DFQATT and CDR2 SNEGSKA (reference sequence). DNA of the CDR3: TGCAGTGCTAGAGATTCCGGGGGGGCGGGAGATACGCAGTATTTT. This gives the protein CSARDSGGAGDTQYF.

Only one count was recorded for this clonotype. V usage is TRBV27 and J usage is TRBJ2-1, with 14 bases aligning to TRBD2. This CDR3 comprises 15 residues. V was pared by 6 bases and J by 5 bases, with 3 bases of the junction left unmatched. Looked up from germline, CDR1 is MNHEY and CDR2 is SMNVEV (reference sequence). In DNA form, the CDR3 reads TGTGCCAGCAGACGGACTAGCGGGGGGCACAATGAGCAGTTCTTC. It specifies CASRRTSGGHNEQFF.

The chain recombines TRBV2 with TRBJ2-5; D might be TRBD1 or TRBD2, each matching 6 bases. The CDR3 spans 15 residues. From germline, CDR1 is SNHLY and CDR2 FYNNEI. Trimming took off 2 bases at V and 5 bases at J, with 15 bases between the two ends. The CDR3 loop reads CASSERARGLETQYF. The CDR3 DNA reads TGTGCCAGCAGTGAAAGGGCCCGGGGGCTGGAGACCCAGTACTTC.

This clonotype has a single count. V and J are TRBV20-1 and TRBJ1-2; no definite D call. Germline V CDR1 and CDR2: DFQATT, SNEGSKA (reference sequence). Trimming took 0 bases from V and 4 from J, leaving 12 bases between them. The CDR3 runs 14 residues. DNA of the CDR3: TGCAGTGCTAGAGACAGTCTTCAACCCTATGGCTACACCTTC. This translates into CSARDSLQPYGYTF.

This clonotype was seen more than once but under ten times. The chain recombines TRBV5-1 with TRBJ1-1, with 8 bases aligning to TRBD1. This CDR3 contains 16 residues. V was pared by 4 bases and J by 4 bases, with 12 bases of the junction left unmatched. The germline V gene has CDR1 SGHRS and CDR2 YFSETQ. Here the CDR3 DNA reads TGCGCCAGCAGCCCCGGACAGGGTGTTCGGGGCACTGAAGCTTTCTTT. This codes for CASSPGQGVRGTEAFF.

Only one count was recorded for this clonotype. The chain employs TRBV5-1 and TRBJ1-4, with D possibly TRBD1 on 5 matching bases. CDR1 SGHRS and CDR2 YFSETQ come from the germline V gene. The germline V and J ends were trimmed by 2 bases and 8 bases, with 13 bases remaining between them. This CDR3 has 14 amino acids. CDR3 loop: CASSLVQGAEKLFF. DNA of the CDR3: TGCGCCAGCAGCTTAGTCCAGGGTGCGGAAAAACTGTTTTTT.

The CDR3 DNA reads TGTGCCAGCAGTCCAGGGGGCGCGGGGAATAATTCACCCCTCCACTTT. Protein: CASSPGGAGNNSPLHF. The rearrangement uses TRBV6-6 and TRBJ1-6, with 8 bases that match TRBD1. V dropped 5 bases and J dropped 5; count of bases not matched to a gene: 8. The V gene's germline CDR1 is MNHNY and CDR2 SVGAGI (reference sequence). This CDR3 comprises 16 residues.

The rearrangement links TRBV27 to TRBJ2-2, with TRBD2 matching over 10 bases. The CDR3 spans 15 residues. Trimming at V came to 5 bases and at J to 4 bases, leaving 4 bases not matched to a gene. The V gene's germline CDR1 is MNHEY and CDR2 SMNVEV (reference sequence). DNA for the CDR3: TGTGCCAGCAGTCCGCTAGCGGGGGTCACCGGGGAGCTGTTTTTT. Encoded protein: CASSPLAGVTGELFF.

This clonotype appeared a single time. J is TRBJ2-7 and V is TRBV10-3; TRBD2 matches 12 bases. Germline lookup yields CDR1 ENHRY and CDR2 SYGVKD. The CDR3 runs 17 residues. V shed 2 bases and J 1 base; nucleotides not matched to a gene: 6. The CDR3 coding sequence is TGTGCCATCAGTGAGCCCGGACTAGCGGGGCCTTCCTACGAGCAGTACTTC. Protein sequence: CAISEPGLAGPSYEQYF.

This clonotype showed up just a few times. The rearrangement links TRBV20-1 to TRBJ2-4; 7 positions agree with TRBD2. CDR1 is DFQATT and CDR2 is SNEGSKA in the germline V gene (reference sequence). Trimming removed 7 bases from V and 0 bases from J; junction bases left unmatched: 3. The CDR3 sequence is 13 residues long. CDR3 amino acids: CSGAGVAKNIQYF. Here the CDR3 DNA reads TGCAGTGGCGCGGGGGTAGCCAAAAACATTCAGTACTTC.

This clonotype was observed a single time. The V and J genes are TRBV13 and TRBJ1-4, with TRBD1 as a possible D gene (6 bases). CDR1 and CDR2 from the germline V gene are PRHDT and FYEKMQ (reference sequence). V was cut by 5 bases and J by 8 bases, with 18 bases left in between. CDR3 length: 15 residues. CDR3 region: CASSLHRASGEKLFF. In DNA, the CDR3 is TGTGCCAGCAGCCTCCACAGGGCATCGGGGGAAAAACTGTTTTTT. The full variable domain, its missing parts supplied by reference TRBV13 and TRBJ1-4, is AAGVIQSPRHLIKEKRETATLKCYPIPRHDTVYWYQQGPGQDPQFLISFYEKMQSDKGSIPDRFSAQQFSDYHSELNMSSLELGDSALYFCASSLHRASGEKLFFGSGTQLSVL.